Each of the 26 T cell receptor beta chains below was sequenced from the same sample in a study of OX40 agonist ivuxolimab in advanced cancers. The protocol was immunoSEQ multiplex PCR, while the TCRdb copy is restricted to in-frame clones and leaves out a portion. The repertoire holds some 68,000 clones, with around 87% as singletons. Sequenced material: CD4+ or CD8+ T cells sorted from blood, taken in a trial of the OX40 agonist ivuxolimab. The receptors were gathered from an adult with an advanced solid tumor such as melanoma, head and neck, liver or kidney cancer.

V gene TRBV6-5 combines with J gene TRBJ1-3; tentatively, D is TRBD1 (5 bases). Trimming removed 8 bases at V and 8 bases at J, with 16 bases between. There are 13 residues in the CDR3. Germline V gene data show CDR1 as MNHEY and CDR2 as SVGAGI. CDR3 in DNA: TGTGCCAGCGGCCTAAGCAGGGTGGACACCATATATTTT. Translating gives CASGLSRVDTIYF.

This chain uses TRBV7-6 with TRBJ2-5; TRBD2 agrees at 14 bases. This CDR3 has 17 residues. V dropped 5 bases and J dropped 5; count of bases not matched to a gene: 10. Germline loops: CDR1 SGHVS, CDR2 FNYEAQ. The CDR3 DNA reads as TGTGCCAGCAGCCCCGGGACTAGCGGGAGTACGTTGGAGACCCAGTACTTC. Translated, it gives CASSPGTSGSTLETQYF. Based on the CDR3 plus reference TRBV7-6 and TRBJ2-5, the full variable domain is GAGVSQSPRYKVTKRGQDVALRCDPISGHVSLYWYRQALGQGPEFLTYFNYEAQQDKSGLPNDRFSAERPEGSISTLTIQRTEQRDSAMYRCASSPGTSGSTLETQYFGPGTRLLVL.

V usage is TRBV19 and J usage is TRBJ1-5; D is unclear. The V and J ends lost 10 bases and 3 bases respectively, with 19 bases between them. The CDR3 is made up of 15 amino acids. The germline CDR1 and CDR2 sequences are LNHDA and SQIVND (reference sequence). The CDR3 DNA is TGTGCCACCACGCGCGGGCGGGATAACAATCAGCCCCAGCATTTT. This encodes CATTRGRDNNQPQHF.

The V and J genes are TRBV6-1 and TRBJ2-5; 7 positions agree with TRBD2. The V gene's germline CDR1 is MNHNS and CDR2 SASEGT. This CDR3 spans 14 amino acids. V gave up 4 bases and J gave up 1 base; unmatched junction bases: 3. Here the CDR3 reads CASSAGTIQETQYF. Here the CDR3 DNA reads TGTGCCAGCAGTGCCGGGACTATCCAAGAGACCCAGTACTTC.

The chain employs TRBV11-3 and TRBJ2-2; no clear D. The germline gives CDR1 SGHNT, CDR2 YENEEA. This CDR3 region has 16 residues. V was cut by 2 bases and J by 8 bases, with 18 bases left in between. CDR3 sequence (DNA): TGTGCCAGCAGCTTACCCCCCGGAGTGGAAAGGGGGGAGCTGTTTTTT. Translating it yields CASSLPPGVERGELFF.

This chain joins TRBV7-2 and TRBJ2-7; 8 bases are a match to TRBD2. Germline values: CDR1 SGHTA, CDR2 FQGNSA. The CDR3 loop spans 15 amino acids. V was clipped by 4 bases and J by 1 base; unmatched bases: 6. DNA for the CDR3: TGTGCCAGCAGCTGGATGGCGGGGGGATCCTACGAGCAGTACTTC. Amino acid sequence: CASSWMAGGSYEQYF.

The chain links TRBV2 to TRBJ1-6; no clear D. CDR3 length: 11 residues. Trimming cost V 6 bases and J 8 bases, with 5 bases left between them. CDR1 is SNHLY and CDR2 is FYNNEI in the germline V gene. CDR3: CASSPDSPLHF. CDR3 sequence (DNA): TGTGCCAGCAGCCCCGATTCACCCCTCCACTTT.

As concerns this clone: Other DNA sequences in the sample encode the same CDR3. V is TRBV30 and J is TRBJ1-5; maybe TRBD1 (6 bases). Germline values: CDR1 GTSNPN, CDR2 SVGIG (reference sequence). This CDR3 spans 13 amino acids. V lost 0 bases and J lost 5, with 8 bases in between. The CDR3 DNA reads TGTGCCTGGAGTGTGAGGGGGGATCAGCCCCAGCATTTT. Protein: CAWSVRGDQPQHF.

The chain uses TRBV5-1 and TRBJ2-7; D is unresolved. CDR3 size: 16 residues. Trimming pared 4 bases from V and 2 bases from J, leaving 19 bases between. The germline CDR1 and CDR2 sequences are SGHRS and YFSETQ. For the CDR3, the DNA is TGCGCCAGCAGCCCGGAAGCCGGACGGACCACCTACGAGCAGTACTTC. Its protein is CASSPEAGRTTYEQYF.

The chain employs TRBV19 and TRBJ2-7, with 9 bases identical to TRBD1. The germline V gene has CDR1 LNHDA and CDR2 SQIVND (reference sequence). The CDR3 sequence is 13 residues long. V was pared by 6 bases and J by 3 bases, with 3 bases of the junction left unmatched. CDR3 nucleotide sequence: TGTGCCAGTAGCCGGGACAGGGACTACGAGCAGTACTTC. This codes for CASSRDRDYEQYF.

J is TRBJ1-1 and V is TRBV7-3, with 12 bases fitting TRBD1. V lost 2 bases to trimming and J lost 5 bases; unmatched junction nucleotides: 3. Germline lookup yields CDR1 SGHTA and CDR2 FQGTGA. The CDR3 is made up of 15 amino acids. The CDR3 is CASSLGDRGLTEAFF. Written as DNA, the CDR3 is TGTGCCAGCAGCTTAGGGGACAGGGGGCTTACTGAAGCTTTCTTT.

The chain's CDR3 is CASSQDTDGRPNYGYTF. The CDR3 DNA follows: TGTGCCAGCAGCCAAGATACAGATGGGCGACCTAACTATGGCTACACCTTC. The J gene is TRBJ1-2, the V gene TRBV4-2; D is undetermined. Trimming shortened V by 0 bases and J by 0 bases, and 14 bases separated the two germline ends. Germline values: CDR1 LGHNA, CDR2 YNFKEQ. This CDR3 region has 17 residues.

The CDR3 sequence: CASSLVRQVNEKLFF. CDR3 DNA sequence: TGTGCCAGCAGCCTTGTAAGGCAGGTCAATGAAAAACTGTTTTTT. This chain joins TRBV5-6 and TRBJ1-4; no firm D call. V was pared by 4 bases and J by 5 bases, with 15 bases between. This CDR3 has 15 residues. CDR1 SGHDT and CDR2 YYEEEE come from the germline V gene.

The chain links TRBV6-1 to TRBJ1-5; 8 nucleotides agree with TRBD1. The CDR3 length is 15 residues. The germline gives CDR1 MNHNS, CDR2 SASEGT. V dropped 7 bases and J dropped 4; count of bases not matched to a gene: 9. The CDR3 spells CASTHRTGPNQPQHF. The CDR3 bases are TGTGCCAGCACCCATCGGACAGGGCCAAATCAGCCCCAGCATTTT.

V gene TRBV28 combines with J gene TRBJ1-5, with D possibly matching TRBD1 (5 bases). The ends were cut back, 8 bases at V and 0 bases at J, with 14 bases in the middle. The V gene's germline CDR1 is MDHEN and CDR2 SYDVKM. The CDR3 is 15 residues long. The CDR3 DNA reads as TGTGCCAGCTGGGGACGGACCTATAGCAATCAGCCCCAGCATTTT. The encoded protein is CASWGRTYSNQPQHF. Using reference TRBV28 and TRBJ1-5 for the parts outside the CDR3, the full variable domain is DVKVTQSSRYLVKRTGEKVFLECVQDMDHENMFWYRQDPGLGLRLIYFSYDVKMKEKGDIPEGYSVSREKKERFSLILESASTNQTSMYLCASWGRTYSNQPQHFGDGTRLSIL.

V usage is TRBV6-6 and J usage is TRBJ2-7; D is unclear. Germline V gene sequence: CDR1 MNHNY, CDR2 SVGAGI (reference sequence). This CDR3 region has 15 residues. V was shortened by 0 bases and J by 0 bases, with 9 bases between the two germline ends. The CDR3 DNA reads as TGTGCCAGCAGTTACTCGGGCACAAGCTCCTACGAGCAGTACTTC. This codes for CASSYSGTSSYEQYF.

V usage is TRBV4-3 and J usage is TRBJ1-1; D uncertain. The CDR3 extends over 17 amino acids. The V gene's germline CDR1 is LGHNA and CDR2 YSLEER. Trimming left V 4 bases short and J 1 base short, with 19 bases between. The CDR3 coding sequence is TGCGCCAGCAGCCGGTCCCAAGGCACCCGTAGGAACACTGAAGCTTTCTTT. This sequence encodes CASSRSQGTRRNTEAFF.

The chain recombines TRBV7-6 with TRBJ2-3; 14 nucleotides match TRBD2. Germline values: CDR1 SGHVS, CDR2 FNYEAQ. The CDR3 is 21 residues long. V gave up 1 base and J gave up 5 bases; unmatched junction bases: 17. The CDR3 loop reads CASSLVPTGTSGSELRDTQYF. CDR3 DNA sequence: TGTGCCAGCAGCTTAGTTCCCACGGGGACTAGCGGGAGTGAGCTTAGAGATACGCAGTATTTT.

The chain joins TRBV7-8 to TRBJ2-1, with 10 bases lining up with TRBD2. V trimming: 4 bases; J trimming: 5 bases; junction bases outside the gene matches: 11. The CDR3 contains 17 residues. Germline CDR1 reads SGHVS; CDR2 reads FQNEAQ. The CDR3 bases are TGTGCCAGCAGCTCAGGGCTCCTAGCGGGAGATAACAATGAGCAGTTCTTC. Amino acid sequence: CASSSGLLAGDNNEQFF.

As DNA, the CDR3 is TGTGCCAGCTTACGAACAGGGAAACCCTACGAGCAGTACTTC. Amino acids: CASLRTGKPYEQYF. The genes are TRBV28 and TRBJ2-7; D perhaps matches TRBD1 (6 bases). This CDR3 spans 14 amino acids. Germline V CDR1 and CDR2: MDHEN, SYDVKM. V dropped 8 bases and J dropped 2 bases, with 16 bases sitting between them.

V is TRBV11-2 and J is TRBJ2-3; 8 positions agree with TRBD2. CDR1 SGHAT and CDR2 FQNNGV come from the germline V gene. The length of the CDR3 is 15 residues. V lost 1 base to trimming and J lost 2 bases; unmatched junction nucleotides: 2. DNA for the CDR3: TGTGCCAGCAGCTTAGTAGCGGGGTACACAGATACGCAGTATTTT. Translation: CASSLVAGYTDTQYF.

The J gene is TRBJ2-1, the V gene TRBV27; the match to TRBD1 covers 7 bases. Germline assignment: CDR1 MNHEY and CDR2 SMNVEV (reference sequence). V lost 6 bases and J lost 9; bases outside the gene matches: 14. CDR3 length equals 15 residues. The CDR3 loop is CASSLVRGTGGEQFF. The CDR3 nucleotides are TGTGCCAGCAGCCTAGTCAGGGGGACCGGCGGTGAGCAGTTCTTC.

The CDR3 loop reads CATSRAGQNYEQYF. The CDR3 DNA is TGTGCCACCAGCAGAGCGGGACAGAACTACGAGCAGTACTTC. The gene calls are TRBV15 and TRBJ2-7; 7 bases line up with TRBD1. CDR1 and CDR2 (germline): LNHNV, YYDKDF (reference sequence). Germline trimming cut 1 base from V and 3 bases from J; bases unmatched to any gene: 3. There are 14 residues in the CDR3. Based on the CDR3 plus reference TRBV15 and TRBJ2-7, the full variable domain is DAMVIQNPRYQVTQFGKPVTLSCSQTLNHNVMYWYQQKSSQAPKLLFHYYDKDFNNEADTPDNFQSRRPNTSFCFLDIRSPGLGDTAMYLCATSRAGQNYEQYFGPGTRLTVT.

The chain couples TRBV28 to TRBJ1-5; the D gene is possibly TRBD1 (6 bases). Trimming cost V 8 bases and J 7 bases, with 15 bases left between them. The CDR3 has 13 amino acids. CDR1 is MDHEN and CDR2 is SYDVKM in the germline V gene. The CDR3 bases are TGTGCCAGCTTTCTTAACAGGGAACAGCCCCAGCATTTT. Amino acid sequence: CASFLNREQPQHF.

This clone has only a few counts. The chain employs TRBV10-3 and TRBJ2-3; D not resolved. The germline V and J ends were trimmed by 7 bases and 6 bases, with 11 bases remaining between them. Germline assignment: CDR1 ENHRY and CDR2 SYGVKD. This CDR3 contains 12 residues. The CDR3 spells CAITGDFDTQYF. The DNA for the CDR3 is TGTGCCATCACCGGCGATTTCGATACGCAGTATTTT.

In its sample, this clone was seen once. The chain links TRBV4-3 to TRBJ2-7; 11 bases fit TRBD1. Germline CDR1 LGHNA, CDR2 YSLEER. CDR3 length: 15 residues. Trimming removed 4 bases from V and 2 bases from J; junction bases left unmatched: 4. For the CDR3, the DNA is TGCGCCAGCAGCCCCGGACAGGGGGCCGCCTACGAGCAGTACTTC. Its protein product is CASSPGQGAAYEQYF.